This T cell receptor (beta chain) was profiled in a study of CD8 T cells in ankylosing spondylitis. Using quantitative 5'-RACE with molecular barcodes, the authors made TCR beta libraries. TCRdb fed the 5' RACE reads into MiXCR, producing one record per CDR3 protein. The sample carries almost 400,000 distinct CDR3 sequences, about 20% recorded once. Study results and limitations: Typical of ankylosing spondylitis blood, it appeared, was a TCR beta motif of roughly eight highly homologous variants. Peripheral blood held disease-linked clones only at relatively low frequency, and these were CD8+. The authors reported significant enrichment of disease-linked clones in matched ankylosing spondylitis synovial fluid. In the blood and synovial fluid of reactive arthritis, some motif variants had been previously reported.

This clonotype was picked up many times. The target antigen is unknown. V was pared by 7 bases and J by 2 bases, with 15 bases between. Germline loops: CDR1 SQVTM, CDR2 ANQGSEA. CDR3 size: 13 residues. This clonotype was sampled from a male donor with ankylosing spondylitis. This chain connects TRBV29-1 to TRBJ2-7, with D tentatively TRBD2 (6 bases). The sequencing input was blood, either unsorted or a sorted T cell fraction (not recorded which). In DNA, the CDR3 is TGCAGCGCCGTAGCGGAGGGGACCTACGAGCAGTACTTC. Translated, it gives CSAVAEGTYEQYF.